Below are 24 T cell receptor beta chains sequenced from a single sample in a study of cytomegalovirus exposure and HLA in healthy donors (dated by TCRdb to about 2017). Receptor amplification or capture employed the immunoSEQ multiplex PCR assay. For the multiplex PCR, a mixture combining 60 forward primers for TCR Vbeta segments and 13 reverse primers for TCR Jbeta segments was used. In its TCRdb copy, this immuneACCESS table keeps in-frame sequences only and misses some clones. Where compared with another copy, unresolved V genes explain less than half of these, and the others have no known cause. The table held for this sample gives 100,000 to 150,000 clones. In total, the top ten clones hold roughly 2% of the sample. The sequenced sample was PBMCs. The receptors here all came from a man aged 35 to 55 in good health and CMV-seronegative.

On this clone itself: One end of the junction is discordant with germline, which a read error may explain. Other DNA sequences in this sample translate to the same CDR3. The gene calls are TRBV6-5 and TRBJ1-1, with D possibly being TRBD1 (6 bases). The CDR3 has 11 amino acids. CDR1 is MNHEY, CDR2 SVGAGI, per germline. The CDR3 reads CASLRDTEAFF. CDR3 sequence (DNA): TGTGCCAGCCTGAGGGACACTGAGGCTTTCTTT.

Here the CDR3 reads CASSLQGPGRYNEQFF. The CDR3 DNA follows: TGTGCCAGCAGCCTACAGGGTCCCGGGAGGTACAATGAGCAGTTCTTC. This chain joins TRBV7-3 and TRBJ2-1, with D possibly being TRBD2 (7 bases). The CDR3 is 16 amino acids. CDR1 and CDR2 (germline): SGHTA, FQGTGA. V lost 5 bases to trimming and J lost 4 bases, with 18 bases between them. Supplemented by reference TRBV7-3 and TRBJ2-1, the full variable domain reads GAGVSQTPSNKVTEKGKYVELRCDPISGHTALYWYRQSLGQGPEFLIYFQGTGAADDSGLPNDRFFAVRPEGSVSTLKIQRTERGDSAVYLCASSLQGPGRYNEQFFGPGTRLTVL.

V gene TRBV2 combines with J gene TRBJ1-5; D is possibly TRBD1 (5 bases). V shed 5 bases and J shed 2 bases, with 13 bases lying between them. The CDR3 is made up of 15 amino acids. CDR1 is SNHLY and CDR2 is FYNNEI in the germline V gene. CDR3 region: CASSRDRGRNQPQHF. The CDR3 region has the DNA TGTGCCAGCAGTCGAGACAGAGGCCGCAATCAGCCCCAGCATTTT.

The V gene is TRBV4-1, the J gene TRBJ2-1; 7 bases align to TRBD2. Germline trimming cut 0 bases from V and 3 bases from J; bases unmatched to any gene: 11. Germline loops: CDR1 MGHRA, CDR2 YSYEKL. This CDR3 spans 18 amino acids. CDR3 sequence: CASSQDPEGLAVYNEQFF. For the CDR3, the DNA is TGCGCCAGCAGCCAAGATCCAGAGGGGCTAGCGGTCTACAATGAGCAGTTCTTC.

This chain connects TRBV30 to TRBJ1-2, with D tentatively TRBD1 (5 bases). CDR1 and CDR2 (germline): GTSNPN, SVGIG (reference sequence). The CDR3 loop spans 14 amino acids. The V gene lost 0 bases and the J gene lost 4 bases, with 12 bases spanning the gap. The DNA of the CDR3 is TGTGCCTGGAGTGTAGACAGCTATATCTATGGCTACACCTTC. Translation: CAWSVDSYIYGYTF.

CDR3 bases: TGTGCCAGCAGTGAATTACAGGGGATTAACTATGGCTACACCTTC. Residues: CASSELQGINYGYTF. This sequence joins TRBV2 and TRBJ1-2; TRBD1 aligns across 7 bases. The CDR3 runs to 15 residues. Germline CDR1 reads SNHLY; CDR2 reads FYNNEI. The junction had 4 bases not matched to a gene; V was cut back by 2 bases and J by 1 base.

CDR3 sequence reads: CASSATGTGGTDEAFF. DNA for the CDR3: TGTGCCAGCAGCGCCACGGGGACAGGGGGCACGGATGAAGCTTTCTTT. J is TRBJ1-1 and V is TRBV28; TRBD1 agrees at 12 bases. Germline CDR1 and CDR2: MDHEN and SYDVKM. V trimming: 6 bases; J trimming: 7 bases; junction bases outside the gene matches: 12. The length of the CDR3 is 16 residues.

The V and J genes are TRBV28 and TRBJ2-1, with 7 nucleotides matching TRBD2. In germline, CDR1 is MDHEN, CDR2 SYDVKM. The CDR3 consists of 19 residues. The trim removed 10 bases at V and 4 bases at J, leaving 25 bases unmatched. The CDR3 reads CATGASGAGRSQNYNEQFF. For the CDR3, the DNA is TGTGCCACTGGGGCGTCGGGAGCGGGAAGGAGCCAAAATTACAATGAGCAGTTCTTC.

The CDR3 region has the DNA TGTGCCTGGAGTGTAACGGGGGGAGGCTATGGCTACACCTTC. It translates to CAWSVTGGGYGYTF. The rearrangement links TRBV30 to TRBJ1-2, with D possibly being TRBD1 (5 bases). Germline loops: CDR1 GTSNPN, CDR2 SVGIG (reference sequence). Trimming shortened V by 0 bases and J by 4 bases, and 12 bases separated the two germline ends. The CDR3 runs 14 residues.

This sequence joins TRBV11-3 and TRBJ2-7, with TRBD2 matching over 9 bases. Trimming took 9 bases from V and 4 from J; bases not matched to a gene: 22. This CDR3 spans 18 amino acids. CDR1 SGHNT and CDR2 YENEEA come from the germline V gene. The CDR3 DNA sequence: TGTGCCAGTCCTAAGGCGAGGCGGGAGGGGAATTACGATTACGAGCAGTACTTC. Amino acids: CASPKARREGNYDYEQYF.

The gene calls are TRBV5-6 and TRBJ1-1, with no clear D. There are 16 residues in the CDR3. The V gene lost 4 bases and the J gene lost 4 bases, with 20 bases spanning the gap. Germline V gene sequence: CDR1 SGHDT, CDR2 YYEEEE. CDR3 loop: CASSGYSLGRVTEAFF. DNA for the CDR3: TGTGCCAGCAGCGGGTACAGCCTCGGGAGGGTCACTGAAGCTTTCTTT.

V and J are TRBV19 and TRBJ1-6; 7 bases align to TRBD1. This CDR3 is built from 15 residues. Germline CDR1 and CDR2: LNHDA and SQIVND (reference sequence). Germline trimming cut 2 bases from V and 4 bases from J; bases unmatched to any gene: 2. CDR3 DNA sequence: TGTGCCAGTAGTATACGGACAGGTTATAATTCACCCCTCCACTTT. As protein: CASSIRTGYNSPLHF.

V is TRBV5-6 and J is TRBJ2-5; 9 nucleotides agree with TRBD2. The CDR3 loop spans 16 amino acids. Germline CDR1 SGHDT, CDR2 YYEEEE. V lost 3 bases and J lost 4; bases outside the gene matches: 10. CDR3 coding DNA: TGTGCCAGCAGCTCGCCGGGAGGGCGGGAGGGAGAGACCCAGTACTTC. It yields the protein CASSSPGGREGETQYF.

This sequence joins TRBV11-3 and TRBJ1-4, with D possibly matching TRBD1 (6 bases). Trimming shortened V by 2 bases and J by 4 bases, and 17 bases separated the two germline ends. The germline V gene encodes CDR1 SGHNT and CDR2 YENEEA. The CDR3 spans 17 residues. The CDR3 nucleotides are TGTGCCAGCAGCTTATCCAGATATGTAGGGGGTAATGAAAAACTGTTTTTT. It codes for CASSLSRYVGGNEKLFF.

V gene TRBV5-1 combines with J gene TRBJ2-5, with 7 nucleotides matching TRBD2. The CDR3 totals 14 residues. Germline CDR1 SGHRS, CDR2 YFSETQ. J was trimmed by 5 bases and V by 2 bases; bases with no gene match: 6. CDR3 residues: CASSFRVGGETQYF. The CDR3 region has the DNA TGCGCCAGCAGCTTTCGGGTGGGAGGGGAGACCCAGTACTTC.

The chain carries TRBV7-9 and TRBJ2-1, with 7 positions matching TRBD2. The CDR3 length is 16 residues. Losses at the gene ends were 5 bases for V and 9 bases for J; bases not matched to a gene: 16. Germline V CDR1 and CDR2: SEHNR, FQNEAQ (reference sequence). CDR3 sequence: CASSRTAEGGPVEQFF. The CDR3 DNA follows: TGTGCCAGCAGCCGTACCGCGGAGGGAGGGCCGGTTGAGCAGTTCTTC.

The chain uses TRBV9 and TRBJ2-7; D is possibly TRBD2 (6 bases). The germline V and J ends were trimmed by 3 bases and 7 bases, with 14 bases remaining between them. Looked up from germline, CDR1 is SGDLS and CDR2 is YYNGEE. The CDR3 totals 13 residues. CDR3 DNA sequence: TGTGCCAGCAGCGGTAGCGGATCTGGGGAGCAGTACTTC. This gives the protein CASSGSGSGEQYF.

The chain recombines TRBV10-3 with TRBJ2-2, with 7 bases aligning to TRBD2. Trimming cost V 4 bases and J 5 bases; bases outside gene matches: 7. The CDR3 runs to 15 residues. Germline CDR1 is ENHRY and CDR2 is SYGVKD. This CDR3 is CAISGWREKTGELFF. Written as DNA, the CDR3 is TGTGCCATCAGTGGTTGGCGGGAGAAGACCGGGGAGCTGTTTTTT.

The V and J genes are TRBV30 and TRBJ2-2; D possibly corresponds to TRBD1 (6 bases). Looked up from germline, CDR1 is GTSNPN and CDR2 is SVGIG (reference sequence). V lost 0 bases, J lost 0 bases, and 11 bases lay in between. This CDR3 comprises 16 residues. CDR3 sequence: CAWSVLGTSNTGELFF. CDR3 nucleotide sequence: TGTGCCTGGAGTGTACTAGGGACATCGAACACCGGGGAGCTGTTTTTT.

J is TRBJ2-3 and V is TRBV11-2, with 9 bases lining up with TRBD1. The CDR3 totals 16 residues. The J segment lost 5 bases and the V segment lost 2 bases, leaving 8 bases of the junction unmatched. Germline loops: CDR1 SGHAT, CDR2 FQNNGV. In DNA, the CDR3 is TGTGCCAGCAGCTTACGTCGGGACAGGGCAAGAGATACGCAGTATTTT. The encoded protein is CASSLRRDRARDTQYF.

The rearrangement uses TRBV10-3 and TRBJ1-1; 8 bases fit TRBD1. Trimming cost V 2 bases and J 1 base; bases outside gene matches: 3. Germline V gene sequence: CDR1 ENHRY, CDR2 SYGVKD. The CDR3 is 15 residues long. CDR3 coding DNA: TGTGCCATCAGTGAGCTGGGGACAGGGAACACTGAAGCTTTCTTT. Its protein is CAISELGTGNTEAFF.

The chain uses TRBV11-3 and TRBJ1-1; D remains unclear. Per the germline V gene, CDR1 is SGHNT and CDR2 is YENEEA. CDR3 length equals 12 residues. V was clipped by 1 base and J by 8 bases, with 8 bases between them. The CDR3 spells CASSLVSSEAFF. The DNA of the CDR3 is TGTGCCAGCAGCTTAGTATCGTCGGAAGCTTTCTTT. The full variable domain, in which reference TRBV11-3 and TRBJ1-1 provide the parts outside the CDR3, is EAGVVQSPRYKIIEKKQPVAFWCNPISGHNTLYWYLQNLGQGPELLIRYENEEAVDDSQLPKDRFSAERLKGVDSTLKIQPAELGDSAVYLCASSLVSSEAFFGQGTRLTVV.

V usage is TRBV27 and J usage is TRBJ2-7; 11 bases agree with TRBD2. The CDR3 is made up of 12 amino acids. The trim removed 7 bases at V and 9 bases at J, leaving 5 bases unmatched. CDR1 is MNHEY, CDR2 SMNVEV, per germline (reference sequence). The CDR3 region is CASTGTSGRQYF. The DNA for the CDR3 is TGTGCCAGCACCGGGACTAGCGGCCGGCAGTACTTC.

V and J are TRBV7-3 and TRBJ2-6; D unclear. The CDR3 runs to 15 residues. Germline CDR1 is SGHTA and CDR2 is FQGTGA. V lost 4 bases and J lost 4, with 11 bases in between. The CDR3: CASSSSRSGANVLTF. CDR3 coding DNA: TGTGCCAGCAGCTCCTCTAGGTCCGGGGCCAACGTCCTGACTTTC.